Detailed here is one T cell receptor beta chain. Its target is not known. This sample is part of a study of monozygotic twins with cystic fibrosis. Overall study: Around 3 micrograms of fragmented DNA underwent approximately 15 PCR cycles for library preparation.

The method was immunoSEQ multiplex PCR; TCRdb's version includes in-frame clones alone and lacks a portion of them. The sample carries roughly 10,000 clones, roughly 97% recorded once. V gave up 0 bases and J gave up 9 bases, with 18 bases separating them. The CDR3 loop spans 17 amino acids. Looked up from germline, CDR1 is LGHNA and CDR2 is YNFKEQ. Study-level results: Monozygotic CF twin pairs shared significantly more nucleotide-identical clonotypes than unrelated CF individuals did. In 13 of 16 pairs, V gene usage was closest to the co-twin's.

This sequence originates from a boy aged 5 to 17 with cystic fibrosis. This chain uses TRBV4-2 with TRBJ1-6; D is ambiguous. The sequencing sample was made of blood. For the CDR3, the DNA is TGTGCCAGCAGCCAAGATGGAGCCAATCGACCTTTTTCACCCCTCCACTTT. It yields the protein CASSQDGANRPFSPLHF.